A single sample gave rise to the 5 T cell receptor beta chains below, sequenced in a study of T cell responses to AZD1222 COVID-19 vaccine. Only in-frame clones appear in the TCRdb table, and some are missing; sequencing was by immunoSEQ multiplex PCR. The sample consists of some 140,000 clones, around 84% of them appearing once. This material consisted of peripheral blood, taken on day 0 of AZD1222 vaccination. The receptors shown here come from an adult in good health.

This clone has a count of ten or more. This chain connects TRBV5-1 to TRBJ1-6; 11 bases agree with TRBD1. Germline CDR1 is SGHRS and CDR2 is YFSETQ. The CDR3 is 16 residues long. Unmatched junction bases numbered 8, after V lost 4 bases and J lost 8 bases. CDR3 in DNA: TGCGCCAGCAGCGAAGGACAGGGGGCGCGTGATTCACCCCTCCACTTT. It specifies CASSEGQGARDSPLHF.

The chain joins TRBV19 to TRBJ2-2; 7 positions match TRBD1. The trim removed 2 bases at V and 6 bases at J, leaving 6 bases unmatched. The CDR3 length is 15 residues. Germline CDR1 LNHDA, CDR2 SQIVND (reference sequence). CDR3 sequence (DNA): TGTGCCAGTAGTATACACACAGGGGTGGCCGGGGAGCTGTTTTTT. This encodes CASSIHTGVAGELFF.

The rearrangement uses TRBV18 and TRBJ1-1; D perhaps matches TRBD1 (5 bases). The germline V and J ends were trimmed by 4 bases and 7 bases, with 10 bases remaining between them. Germline V CDR1 and CDR2: KGHSH, LQKENI. This CDR3 is built from 12 residues. CDR3 protein: CASSQGQDEAFF. CDR3 nucleotide sequence: TGTGCCAGCTCACAGGGGCAGGATGAAGCTTTCTTT. The full variable domain, rest sourced from reference TRBV18 and TRBJ1-1, is NAGVMQNPRHLVRRRGQEARLRCSPMKGHSHVYWYRQLPEEGLKFMVYLQKENIIDESGMPKERFSAEFPKEGPSILRIQQVVRGDSAAYFCASSQGQDEAFFGQGTRLTVV.

Note on this clone: The identical CDR3 is also encoded by other nucleotide sequences in the sample. This rearrangement joins TRBV4-1 to TRBJ2-3; D assignment may be TRBD1 or TRBD2 (6 bases each). The CDR3 consists of 16 residues. V shed 0 bases and J shed 1 base, with 11 bases lying between them. CDR1 MGHRA and CDR2 YSYEKL come from the germline V gene. The CDR3 nucleotides are TGCGCCAGCAGCCAAGATAGGGGGGCGGGCACAGATACGCAGTATTTT. Protein sequence: CASSQDRGAGTDTQYF.

J is TRBJ2-7 and V is TRBV19; D possibly matches TRBD1 or TRBD2 (5 bases each). The CDR3 is made up of 14 amino acids. Germline V gene lookup returns CDR1 LNHDA and CDR2 SQIVND (reference sequence). V gave up 6 bases and J gave up 0 bases, with 12 bases separating them. The CDR3 region has the DNA TGTGCCAGTAGAGGGACCGCTTACTCCTACGAGCAGTACTTC. It yields the protein CASRGTAYSYEQYF. Full variable domain (outside the CDR3, taken from reference TRBV19 and TRBJ2-7): DGGITQSPKYLFRKEGQNVTLSCEQNLNHDAMYWYRQDPGQGLRLIYYSQIVNDFQKGDIAEGYSVSREKKESFPLTVTSAQKNPTAFYLCASRGTAYSYEQYFGPGTRLTVT.